The present T cell receptor (beta chain) was sequenced within a study of T cells after yellow fever vaccination. 5'RACE template switching added a universal primer site and UMIs to TCR cDNA. Using its own MiXCR run on the 5' RACE reads, TCRdb lists one record per CDR3 protein. The sample records hundreds of thousands of distinct CDR3 sequences, approximately 10% being singletons. Notes on this clonotype: Its antigen is currently unknown.

Study outcomes and limitations: Abundant contaminating clonotypes from the bulk population could appear in FACS-sorted repertoires. The study re-detected most primary-vaccination clones after the booster (96% CD4, roughly 91% CD8).

Here the sequenced sample was PBMCs, taken on the day of the first yellow fever vaccination. The clonotype comes from a young man who received the YFV17D yellow fever vaccine.

The CDR3 DNA is TGTGCCAGCAGCTTGGATGAGGGTGGCTACACCTTC. Encoded protein: CASSLDEGGYTF. This sequence joins TRBV5-6 and TRBJ1-2; D uncertain. CDR1 and CDR2 (germline): SGHDT, YYEEEE. This CDR3 has 12 amino acids. The V gene lost 0 bases and the J gene lost 7 bases, with 7 bases spanning the gap.